The clone carrying this T cell receptor beta chain came up a few times. TCR alpha and beta CDR3 regions were amplified from RNA using iRepertoire nested multiplex PCR. TCRdb re-called the multiplex PCR reads through MiXCR, storing one row per CDR3 protein. The data contain tens of thousands of distinct CDR3 sequences, 23% of them singletons. The data stem from a study of glioma-infiltrating T cells. Germline lookup yields CDR1 LNHDA and CDR2 SQIVND (reference sequence). Trimming left V 3 bases short and J 0 bases short, with 14 bases between. There are 16 residues in the CDR3. The source of this sequence is a human donor with low-grade glioma or glioblastoma, undergoing nonglioma brain surgery, or in good health (not recorded which). The chain carries TRBV19 and TRBJ1-1, with D uncertain. Sequences were obtained from glioma tissue, nonneoplastic brain tissue, or PBMCs (not recorded which). The CDR3 protein is CASSINLPALNTEAFF. The CDR3 DNA is TGTGCCAGTAGTATTAATCTCCCAGCCTTGAACACTGAAGCTTTCTTT.